This T cell receptor beta chain derives from a study of shared clonotypes between healthy human individuals. Study-level background: Donors, aged 18 to 49, were a couple of women and a few men. CD8 memory received one plate per donor, CD8 naive two, CD4 memory three and CD4 naive three.

The CDR3 has 16 amino acids. Trimming pared 0 bases from V and 6 bases from J, leaving 12 bases between. Germline V gene lookup returns CDR1 SGHAT and CDR2 FQNNGV. The DNA input per sorted-subset replicate PCR was roughly 0.2 ug, corresponding to some 33,000 T cell genomes. Generated by immunoSEQ multiplex PCR, the TCRdb table keeps only in-frame clones and is missing some. The sample has over 2 million clones; approximately 95% are singletons. Terminally differentiated effector memory CD45RA+ cells were excluded by CCR7 positive selection of CD45RO-negative cells. Sequenced input: naive CD8+ T cells sorted from blood. The rearrangement joins TRBV11-2 to TRBJ1-6; D gene uncertain. The source is a young man in good health. CDR3 protein: CASSLDRYRFNSPLHF. As DNA, the CDR3 is TGTGCCAGCAGCTTAGATCGGTATCGTTTTAATTCACCCCTCCACTTT.